The present entry profiles one T cell receptor beta chain with its context. This record belongs to a study of T-cell memory formation after mild COVID-19. TCRdb re-called the 5' RACE reads with MiXCR, one entry per CDR3 protein. Of 500,000 to 650,000 distinct CDR3 sequences listed, about 20% were seen once; the top ten hold around 8.4%. The CDR3 is 15 residues long. Germline V gives CDR1 SGHKS, CDR2 YYEKEE (reference sequence). The junction had 7 bases not matched to a gene; V was cut back by 4 bases and J by 4 bases. The source of this sequence is an adult woman who had mild COVID-19 (a few samples of this study predate the infection). Cell type and time point are not known. Input material: PBMCs or a T cell subset sorted from them (not recorded which). The chain combines TRBV5-5 with TRBJ2-7; 11 positions agree with TRBD2. CDR3 DNA: TGTGCCAGCAGCATAGGGACTAGCGGTAGTTACGAGCAGTACTTC. This translates into CASSIGTSGSYEQYF. The variable domain in full, with the rest retrieved from reference TRBV5-5 and TRBJ2-7, is DAGVTQSPTHLIKTRGQQVTLRCSPISGHKSVSWYQQVLGQGPQFIFQYYEKEERGRGNFPDRFSARQFPNYSSELNVNALLLGDSALYLCASSIGTSGSYEQYFGPGTRLTVT.